This T cell receptor beta chain was obtained from a study of CXCR3-negative and CXCR3-positive naive CD8 T cells. The wider study: Collectively, the libraries yielded about 140 million TRB reads in total, at about 1.5 +/- 0.3 million per library.

Study results and caveats: Both of the naive subsets showed about the same high diversity, but memory CD8+ cells had much less. The study found CXCR3 expression partially decreased after cryopreservation and ran most assays on fresh PBMCs. TRB CDR3 hydrophobicity was greater in CXCR3-positive naive cells than in CXCR3-negative naive cells.

Concerning this clonotype itself: Its antigen is currently unknown.

The study made its TRB cDNA libraries by 5' RACE, adding UMI labels. Following a re-call of the 5' RACE reads, TCRdb has one entry per CDR3 protein and lacks DNA. The sample data list 140,000 to 150,000 distinct CDR3 sequences. Germline V gene data show CDR1 as SGHRS and CDR2 as YFSETQ. The CDR3 totals 14 residues. The V call is TRBV5-1, the J call TRBJ2-7; the D call from TCRdb, TRBD1, cannot be confirmed without DNA. This TCR was recovered from a human donor in good health. Some clones in this sample may be carry-over from other donors' samples. The sequenced sample was naive CXCR3+ CD8+ T cells from blood. Subset meaning: CD45RO-CCR7+CD27+CD95- naive CD8+ T cells expressing CXCR3 (TNR3+). CDR3 in amino acids: CASSLGVTGPRQYF.